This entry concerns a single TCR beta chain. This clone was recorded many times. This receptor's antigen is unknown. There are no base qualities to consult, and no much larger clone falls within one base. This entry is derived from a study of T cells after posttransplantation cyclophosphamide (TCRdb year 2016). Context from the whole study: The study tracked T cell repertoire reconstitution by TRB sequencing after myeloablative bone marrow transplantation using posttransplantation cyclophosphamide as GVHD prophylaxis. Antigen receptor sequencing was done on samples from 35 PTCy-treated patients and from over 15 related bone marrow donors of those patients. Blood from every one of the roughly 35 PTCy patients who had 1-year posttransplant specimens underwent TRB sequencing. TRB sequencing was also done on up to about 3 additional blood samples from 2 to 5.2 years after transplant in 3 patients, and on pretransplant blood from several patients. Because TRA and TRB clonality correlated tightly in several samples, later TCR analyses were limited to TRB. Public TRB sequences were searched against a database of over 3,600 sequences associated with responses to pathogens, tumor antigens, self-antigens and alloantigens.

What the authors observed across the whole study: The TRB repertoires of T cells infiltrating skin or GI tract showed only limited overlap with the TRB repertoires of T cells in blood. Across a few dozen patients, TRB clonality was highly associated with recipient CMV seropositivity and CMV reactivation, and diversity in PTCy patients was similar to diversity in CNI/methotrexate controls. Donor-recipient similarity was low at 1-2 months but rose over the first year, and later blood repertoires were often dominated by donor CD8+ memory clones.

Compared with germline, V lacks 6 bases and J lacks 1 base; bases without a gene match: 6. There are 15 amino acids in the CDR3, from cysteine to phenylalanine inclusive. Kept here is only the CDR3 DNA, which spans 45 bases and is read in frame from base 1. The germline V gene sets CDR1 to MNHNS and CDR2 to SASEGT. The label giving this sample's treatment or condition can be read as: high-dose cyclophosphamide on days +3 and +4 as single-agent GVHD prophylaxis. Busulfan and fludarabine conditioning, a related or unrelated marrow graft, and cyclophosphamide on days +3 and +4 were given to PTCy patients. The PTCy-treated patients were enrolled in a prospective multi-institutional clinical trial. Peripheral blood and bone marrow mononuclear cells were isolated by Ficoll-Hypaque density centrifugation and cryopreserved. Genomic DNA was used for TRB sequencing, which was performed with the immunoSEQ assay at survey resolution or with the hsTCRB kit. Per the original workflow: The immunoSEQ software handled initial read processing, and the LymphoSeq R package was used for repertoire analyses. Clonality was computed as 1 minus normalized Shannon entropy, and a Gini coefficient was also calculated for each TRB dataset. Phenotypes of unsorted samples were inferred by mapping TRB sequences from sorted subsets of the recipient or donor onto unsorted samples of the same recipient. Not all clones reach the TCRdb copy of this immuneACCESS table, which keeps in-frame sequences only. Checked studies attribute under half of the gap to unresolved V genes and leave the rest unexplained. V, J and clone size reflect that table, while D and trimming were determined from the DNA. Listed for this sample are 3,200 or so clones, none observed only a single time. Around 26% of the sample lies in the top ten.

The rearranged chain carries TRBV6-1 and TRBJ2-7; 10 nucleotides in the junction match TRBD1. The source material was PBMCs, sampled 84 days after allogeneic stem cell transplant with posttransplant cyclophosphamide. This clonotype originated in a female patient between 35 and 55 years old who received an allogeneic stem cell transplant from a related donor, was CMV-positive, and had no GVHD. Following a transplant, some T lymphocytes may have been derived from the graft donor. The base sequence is TGTGCCAGCAGGACCGGGACAGGGGTTTCCTACGAGCAGTACTTC. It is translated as CASRTGTGVSYEQYF.